These T cell receptor beta chains were read from a single sample in a study of shared clonotypes between healthy human individuals. Sequenced by immunoSEQ multiplex PCR; TCRdb stores in-frame clones only, minus some. The data hold about 580,000 clones, with roughly 98% observed a single time. The specimen was naive CD8+ T cells sorted from blood. Receptor source: a man younger than 45 in good health. Each CDR3 is given with its conserved first and last residue. A D gene is named only where the DNA matches it firmly. Size is stated for part of the rows, as once, few or many counts, or as a class when the clone is expanded.

TRBD1	-	TRBV5-4	TRBJ2-7	TGTGCCACCCACGACAGGGCAGCCTACGAGCAGTACTTC	CATHDRAAYEQYF
-	-	TRBV27	TRBJ1-2	TGTGCCAGCAGTTTACAGTTCACTAACTATGGCTACACCTTC	CASSLQFTNYGYTF
-	-	TRBV27	TRBJ2-7	TGTGCCAGCAGGAACCTCGGACACTTCTACGAGCAGTACTTC	CASRNLGHFYEQYF
TRBD2	-	TRBV10-3	TRBJ2-2	TGTGCCATCACGGACATAGCGGGAGGGCCGGACACCGGGGAGCTGTTTTTT	CAITDIAGGPDTGELFF
TRBD1	-	TRBV5-6	TRBJ2-1	TGTGCCAGCAGCTTGAGGGACAGGGCCAATGAGCAGTTCTTC	CASSLRDRANEQFF
TRBD1	-	TRBV29-1	TRBJ2-7	TGCAGCGTCTCCGGGACAGCAGGTTCCGAGCAGTACTTC	CSVSGTAGSEQYF
-	-	TRBV9	TRBJ2-1	TGTGCCAGTGGGGCCTACAATGAGCAGTTCTTC	CASGAYNEQFF
-	-	TRBV29-1	TRBJ2-5	TGCAGCGTTGTCCCCAGACAGGACGAGACCCAGTACTTC	CSVVPRQDETQYF
TRBD1	-	TRBV4-1	TRBJ2-7	TGCGCCAGCAGCCGAACCGCGACAGGGGGCTACGAGCAGTACTTC	CASSRTATGGYEQYF
-	-	TRBV7-6	TRBJ1-1	TGTGCCAGCAGCACTCTCCCGGGACCCATGAACACTGAAGCTTTCTTT	CASSTLPGPMNTEAFF
-	-	TRBV11-2	TRBJ2-1	TGTGCCAGCAGCTTTTCTGTCTCCGATGAGCAGTTCTTC	CASSFSVSDEQFF
TRBD2	-	TRBV28	TRBJ2-1	TGTGCCAGCACCAGACTAGCGGGGGAGGCCTACAATGAGCAGTTCTTC	CASTRLAGEAYNEQFF
TRBD1	-	TRBV7-9	TRBJ1-4	TGTGCCAGCAGGTCCGGGACAGGGATAAGGGGAAATGAAAAACTGTTTTTT	CASRSGTGIRGNEKLFF
-	-	TRBV7-3	TRBJ2-3	TGTGCCAGCAGCTTAACGACTAGAACCACAGATACGCAGTATTTT	CASSLTTRTTDTQYF
TRBD2	once	TRBV5-1	TRBJ2-7	TGCGCCAGCAGCTTGGGGGGACTAGCGGGAGGCCCCAGCTCCTACGAGCAGTACTTC	CASSLGGLAGGPSSYEQYF
TRBD2	-	TRBV2	TRBJ2-3	TGTGCCAGCAGTGGGGTGATAGGACTAGCGATCCCAGATACGCAGTATTTT	CASSGVIGLAIPDTQYF
-	-	TRBV7-9	TRBJ2-2	TGTGCCAGCAGCCGTTACACCCGCGGGGAGCTGTTTTTT	CASSRYTRGELFF
-	once	TRBV7-2	TRBJ2-3	TGTGCCAGCAGCTTAGCGGACTACCAGAAACAGATACCGCAGTATTTT	CASSLADYQKQIPQYF
-	-	TRBV15	TRBJ2-7	TGTGCCACCAGCACGTCTAGTACCCGTTCCTACGAGCAGTACTTC	CATSTSSTRSYEQYF
TRBD2	-	TRBV15	TRBJ2-1	TGTGCCACCAGCAGAAGGGGACTAGCTGGTTTTGATGAGCAGTTCTTC	CATSRRGLAGFDEQFF
-	-	TRBV7-9	TRBJ2-7	TGTGCCAGCAGCTTAGTGGCCAACCCCTACGAGCAGTACTTC	CASSLVANPYEQYF
TRBD2	-	TRBV27	TRBJ2-7	TGTGCCAGCAGTTTTGTCGGGACTAGTCTAAGCTCCTACGAGCAGTACTTC	CASSFVGTSLSSYEQYF
-	-	TRBV7-9	TRBJ1-1	TGTGCCAGCAGCTACTCTCAGGGAGCGAACACTGAAGCTTTCTTT	CASSYSQGANTEAFF
TRBD2	-	TRBV14	TRBJ2-7	TGTGCCAGCAGCAACCGGGAGGCCTCCTACGAGCAGTACTTC	CASSNREASYEQYF
-	-	TRBV19	TRBJ1-5	TGTGCCAGTAGTATATCGGGGTATAGCAATCAGCCCCAGCATTTT	CASSISGYSNQPQHF
TRBD1	-	TRBV27	TRBJ1-5	TGTGCCAGCAGTTTATCCTGGGCGACAGGGAGCCTTGGTCAGCCCCAGCATTTT	CASSLSWATGSLGQPQHF
-	-	TRBV4-1	TRBJ1-2	TGCGCCAGCAGTGGAGTGGAGTTTGGGCAGTATGGCTACACCTTC	CASSGVEFGQYGYTF
TRBD1	-	TRBV6-1	TRBJ2-3	TGTGCCACCCAGGCTGGGACAGGGCTAGCAGATACGCAGTATTTT	CATQAGTGLADTQYF
-	-	TRBV4-1	TRBJ2-7	TGCGCCAGCGGGAGGGGGGGACTCAACTCGGACGAGCAGTACTTC	CASGRGGLNSDEQYF
-	-	TRBV6-5	TRBJ2-1	TGTGCCAGCAGTGAAAAGGTTAATGAGCAGTTCTTC	CASSEKVNEQFF